The following is a T cell receptor (beta chain) sequence with its context. Its antigen is unidentified. The data derive from a study of radiotherapy plus CTLA-4 blockade in lung cancer. Broader study findings: Among blood TCR repertoires after radiotherapy plus ipilimumab, tumor-derived clones expanded.

The protocol was immunoSEQ multiplex PCR, while the TCRdb copy is restricted to in-frame clones and leaves out a portion. This table holds more than 40,000 clones, approximately 76% found once. The CDR3 totals 14 residues. V was pared by 4 bases and J by 5 bases, with 14 bases between. The germline gives CDR1 LNHDA, CDR2 SQIVND (reference sequence). Patients with chemo-refractory metastatic non-small-cell lung cancer received focal radiation plus CTLA-4 blockade with ipilimumab. The source was peripheral blood, collected from a patient treated with radiotherapy plus ipilimumab. This clonotype was obtained from a human donor with non-small cell lung cancer who had stable disease on radiotherapy plus ipilimumab. The chain combines TRBV19 with TRBJ1-2; D call uncertain. The CDR3 sequence: CASSNEVGVYGYTF. In DNA form, the CDR3 reads TGTGCCAGTAGTAACGAGGTCGGCGTTTATGGCTACACCTTC.